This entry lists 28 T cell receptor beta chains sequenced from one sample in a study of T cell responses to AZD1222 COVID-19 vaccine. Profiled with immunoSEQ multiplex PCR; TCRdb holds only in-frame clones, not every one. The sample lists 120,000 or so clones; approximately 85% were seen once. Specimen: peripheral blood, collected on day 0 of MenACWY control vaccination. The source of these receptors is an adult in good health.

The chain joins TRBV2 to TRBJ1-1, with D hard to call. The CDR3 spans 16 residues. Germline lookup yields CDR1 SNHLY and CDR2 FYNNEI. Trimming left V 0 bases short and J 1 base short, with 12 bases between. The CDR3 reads CASSEATYRGNTEAFF. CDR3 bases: TGTGCCAGCAGTGAAGCGACTTATCGGGGGAACACTGAAGCTTTCTTT.

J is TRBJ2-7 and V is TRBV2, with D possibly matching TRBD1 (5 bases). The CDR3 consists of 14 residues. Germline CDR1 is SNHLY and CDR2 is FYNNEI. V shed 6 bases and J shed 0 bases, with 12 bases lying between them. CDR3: CASRFQGSSYEQYF. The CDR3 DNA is TGTGCCAGCAGATTTCAGGGCAGCTCCTACGAGCAGTACTTC.

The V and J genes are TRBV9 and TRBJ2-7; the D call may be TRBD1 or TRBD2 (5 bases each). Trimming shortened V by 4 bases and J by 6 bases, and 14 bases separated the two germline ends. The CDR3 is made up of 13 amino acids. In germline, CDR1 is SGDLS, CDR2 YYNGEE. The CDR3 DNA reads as TGTGCCAGCAGCCCCGGGACCGGAGGCGAGCAGTACTTC. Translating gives CASSPGTGGEQYF.

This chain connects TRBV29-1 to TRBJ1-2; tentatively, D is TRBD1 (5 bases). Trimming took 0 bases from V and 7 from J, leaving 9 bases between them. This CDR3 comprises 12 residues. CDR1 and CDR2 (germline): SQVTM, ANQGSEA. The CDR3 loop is CSVEEGEVGYTF. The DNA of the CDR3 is TGCAGCGTTGAAGAGGGGGAGGTTGGCTACACCTTC.

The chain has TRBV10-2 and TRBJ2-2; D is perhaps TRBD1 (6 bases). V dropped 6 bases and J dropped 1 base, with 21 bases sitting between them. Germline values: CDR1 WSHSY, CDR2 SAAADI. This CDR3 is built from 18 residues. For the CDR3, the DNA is TGCGCCAGCAGGGGGCCCGGGGACACCCTAAGGAACACCGGGGAGCTGTTTTTT. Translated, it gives CASRGPGDTLRNTGELFF.

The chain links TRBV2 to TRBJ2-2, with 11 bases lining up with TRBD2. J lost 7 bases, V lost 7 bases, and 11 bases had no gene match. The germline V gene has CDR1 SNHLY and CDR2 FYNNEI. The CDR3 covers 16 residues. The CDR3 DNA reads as TGTGCCAGCAAACAGTTAGCGGGAGGGTTCCGCGGGGAGCTGTTTTTT. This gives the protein CASKQLAGGFRGELFF.

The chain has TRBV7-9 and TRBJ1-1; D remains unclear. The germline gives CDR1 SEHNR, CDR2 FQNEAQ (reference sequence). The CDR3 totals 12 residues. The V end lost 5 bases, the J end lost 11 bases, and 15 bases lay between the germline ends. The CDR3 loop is CASSHARIAAFF. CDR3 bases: TGTGCCAGCAGCCACGCGCGGATCGCGGCTTTCTTT.

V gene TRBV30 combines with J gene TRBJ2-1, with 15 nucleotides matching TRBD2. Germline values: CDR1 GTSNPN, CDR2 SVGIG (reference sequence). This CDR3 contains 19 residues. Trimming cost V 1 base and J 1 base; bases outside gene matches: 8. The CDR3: CAWSGGLAGGRGSYNEQFF. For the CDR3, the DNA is TGTGCCTGGAGTGGGGGACTAGCGGGAGGACGCGGGTCCTACAATGAGCAGTTCTTC.

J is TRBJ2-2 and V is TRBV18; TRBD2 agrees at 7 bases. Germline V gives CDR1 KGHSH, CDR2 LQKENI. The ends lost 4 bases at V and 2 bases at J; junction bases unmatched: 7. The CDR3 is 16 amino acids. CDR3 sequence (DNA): TGTGCCAGCTCACTATCCGGGACTATAAACACCGGGGAGCTGTTTTTT. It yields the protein CASSLSGTINTGELFF.

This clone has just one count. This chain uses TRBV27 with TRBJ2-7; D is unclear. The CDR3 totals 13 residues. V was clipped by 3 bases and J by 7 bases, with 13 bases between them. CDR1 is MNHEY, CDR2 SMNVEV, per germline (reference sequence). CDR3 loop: CASSFGEVTEQYF. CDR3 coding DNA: TGTGCCAGCAGTTTTGGTGAGGTAACGGAGCAGTACTTC.

The CDR3 coding sequence is TGTGCCAGCGTAACAACAGGGGGATTGAACACTGAAGCTTTCTTT. As protein: CASVTTGGLNTEAFF. V gene TRBV6-5 combines with J gene TRBJ1-1, with 8 bases aligning to TRBD1. This CDR3 comprises 15 residues. The V segment lost 8 bases and the J segment 0 bases; nucleotides outside the gene matches: 8. The germline V gene encodes CDR1 MNHEY and CDR2 SVGAGI.

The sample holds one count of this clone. The CDR3 DNA sequence: TGTGCCAGCAGACGCGACTGGACGAACACCGGGGAGCTGTTTTTT. This gives the protein CASRRDWTNTGELFF. This rearrangement joins TRBV6-5 to TRBJ2-2; no reliable D call. CDR3 length equals 15 residues. Germline CDR1 reads MNHEY; CDR2 reads SVGAGI. Trimming cost V 6 bases and J 0 bases, with 11 bases left between them.

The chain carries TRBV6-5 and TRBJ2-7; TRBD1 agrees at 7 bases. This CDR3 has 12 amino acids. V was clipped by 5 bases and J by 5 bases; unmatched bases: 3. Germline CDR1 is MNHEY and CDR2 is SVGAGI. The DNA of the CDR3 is TGTGCCAGCAGTCGGACAGGCCACGAGCAGTACTTC. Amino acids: CASSRTGHEQYF.

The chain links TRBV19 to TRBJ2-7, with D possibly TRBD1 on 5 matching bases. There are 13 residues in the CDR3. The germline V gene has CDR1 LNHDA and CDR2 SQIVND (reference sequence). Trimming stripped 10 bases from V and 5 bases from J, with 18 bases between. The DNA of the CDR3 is TGTGCCACCAGAAAGGGGCAGGGCCACGAGCAGTACTTC. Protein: CATRKGQGHEQYF.

The DNA of the CDR3 is TGTGCCAGCAGACGAAAAGGGGTCGGCACAGATACGCAGTATTTT. Protein: CASRRKGVGTDTQYF. The genes are TRBV3-1 (or the pseudogene TRBV3-2) and TRBJ2-3; D is perhaps TRBD1 (5 bases). Trimming shortened V by 6 bases and J by 1 base, and 14 bases separated the two germline ends. Germline V lookup: CDR1 LGHDT, CDR2 YNNKEL (reference sequence). The CDR3 totals 15 residues.

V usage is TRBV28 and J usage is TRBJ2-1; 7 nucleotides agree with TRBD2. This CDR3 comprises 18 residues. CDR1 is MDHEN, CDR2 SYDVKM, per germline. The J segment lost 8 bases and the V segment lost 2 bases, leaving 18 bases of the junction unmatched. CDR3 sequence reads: CASSLIFCERESVYEQFF. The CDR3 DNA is TGTGCCAGCAGTTTAATTTTTTGTGAGCGGGAATCGGTTTATGAGCAGTTCTTC. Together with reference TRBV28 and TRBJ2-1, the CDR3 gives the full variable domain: DVKVTQSSRYLVKRTGEKVFLECVQDMDHENMFWYRQDPGLGLRLIYFSYDVKMKEKGDIPEGYSVSREKKERFSLILESASTNQTSMYLCASSLIFCERESVYEQFFGPGTRLTVL.

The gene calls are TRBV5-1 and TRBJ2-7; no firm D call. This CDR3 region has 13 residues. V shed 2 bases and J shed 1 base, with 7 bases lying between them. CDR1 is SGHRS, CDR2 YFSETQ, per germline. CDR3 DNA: TGCGCCAGCAGCTTCGGCCTATCCTACGAGCAGTACTTC. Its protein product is CASSFGLSYEQYF.

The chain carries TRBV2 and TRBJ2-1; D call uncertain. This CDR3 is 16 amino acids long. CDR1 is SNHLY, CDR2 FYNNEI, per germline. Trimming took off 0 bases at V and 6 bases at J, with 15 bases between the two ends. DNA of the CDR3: TGTGCCAGCAGTGAAGCGGGGTCTGTATTAGTCAATGAGCAGTTCTTC. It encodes CASSEAGSVLVNEQFF.

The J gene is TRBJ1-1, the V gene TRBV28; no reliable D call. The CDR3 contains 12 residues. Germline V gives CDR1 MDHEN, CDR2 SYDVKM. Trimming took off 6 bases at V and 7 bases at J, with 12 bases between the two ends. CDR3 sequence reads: CASSLAWDEAFF. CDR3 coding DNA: TGTGCCAGCAGCCTTGCCTGGGATGAAGCTTTCTTT.

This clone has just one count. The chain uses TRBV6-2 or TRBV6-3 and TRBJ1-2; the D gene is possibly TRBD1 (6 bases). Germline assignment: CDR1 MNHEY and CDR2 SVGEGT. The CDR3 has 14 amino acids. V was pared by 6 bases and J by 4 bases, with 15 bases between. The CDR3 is CASSPLGGSYGYTF. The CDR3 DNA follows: TGTGCCAGCAGCCCCTTAGGGGGAAGCTATGGCTACACCTTC.

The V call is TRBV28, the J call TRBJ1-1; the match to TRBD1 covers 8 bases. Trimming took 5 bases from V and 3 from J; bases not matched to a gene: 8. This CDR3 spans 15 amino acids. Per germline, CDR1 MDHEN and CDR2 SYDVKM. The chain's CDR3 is CASSRWDRFYTEAFF. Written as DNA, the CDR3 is TGTGCCAGCAGTAGATGGGACAGGTTTTACACTGAAGCTTTCTTT.

In DNA form, the CDR3 reads TGCGCCAGCAGCCCCAACTCCGGGACAGGGGGCTATGGCTACACCTTC. Translating it yields CASSPNSGTGGYGYTF. The rearrangement joins TRBV5-1 to TRBJ1-2, with 11 bases that match TRBD1. Per germline, CDR1 SGHRS and CDR2 YFSETQ. After removal of 4 bases from V and 4 bases from J, the junction contained 9 bases not matched to a gene. The CDR3 consists of 16 residues.

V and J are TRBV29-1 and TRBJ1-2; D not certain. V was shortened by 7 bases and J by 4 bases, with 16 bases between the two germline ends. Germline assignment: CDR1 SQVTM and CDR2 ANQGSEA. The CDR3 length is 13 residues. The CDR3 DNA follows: TGCAGCGCTGACCCGGGAGGCAGCTATGGCTACACCTTC. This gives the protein CSADPGGSYGYTF.

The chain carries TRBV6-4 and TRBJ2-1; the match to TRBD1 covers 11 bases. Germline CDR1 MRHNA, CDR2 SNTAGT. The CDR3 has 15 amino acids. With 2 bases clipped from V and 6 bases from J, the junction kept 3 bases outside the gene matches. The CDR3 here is CASSDPGQGGNEQFF. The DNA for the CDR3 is TGTGCCAGCAGTGACCCGGGACAGGGGGGCAATGAGCAGTTCTTC.

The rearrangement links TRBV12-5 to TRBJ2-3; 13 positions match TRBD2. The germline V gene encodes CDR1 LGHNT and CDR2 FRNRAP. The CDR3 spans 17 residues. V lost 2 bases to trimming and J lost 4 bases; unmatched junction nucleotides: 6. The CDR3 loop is CASGLTRTSGSADTQYF. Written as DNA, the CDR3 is TGTGCTAGTGGTTTGACCCGGACTAGCGGGAGTGCAGATACGCAGTATTTT.

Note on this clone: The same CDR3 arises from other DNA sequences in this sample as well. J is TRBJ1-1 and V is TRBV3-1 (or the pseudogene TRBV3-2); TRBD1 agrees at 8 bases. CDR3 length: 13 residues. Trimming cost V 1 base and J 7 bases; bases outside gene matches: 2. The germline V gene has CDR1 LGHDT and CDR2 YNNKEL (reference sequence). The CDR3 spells CASSQGTGIEAFF. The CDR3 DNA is TGTGCCAGCAGCCAAGGGACAGGGATTGAAGCTTTCTTT.

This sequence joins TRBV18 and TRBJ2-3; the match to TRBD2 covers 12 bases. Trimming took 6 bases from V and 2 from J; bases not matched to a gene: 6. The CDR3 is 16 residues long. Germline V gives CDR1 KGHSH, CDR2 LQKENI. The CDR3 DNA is TGTGCCAGCTCGAGGACTAGCGGGAACCCCACAGATACGCAGTATTTT. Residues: CASSRTSGNPTDTQYF.

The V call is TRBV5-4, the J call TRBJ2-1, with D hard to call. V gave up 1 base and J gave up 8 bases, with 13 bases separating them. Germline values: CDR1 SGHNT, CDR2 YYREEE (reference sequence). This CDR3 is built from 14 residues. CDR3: CASSLRSKLDEQFF. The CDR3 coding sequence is TGTGCCAGCAGCTTGAGGTCCAAGCTCGATGAGCAGTTCTTC.